This is a list of T cell receptor beta chains from one sample in a study of blood T cells in healthy people across ages. One entry per CDR3 protein, called by TCRdb with MiXCR from the 5' RACE reads. The sample consists of fewer than 2,000,000 distinct CDR3 sequences, 30% to 35% of them appearing once. The sequenced sample was blood. The source is a woman in her twenties or thirties in good health. The CDR3 runs from the conserved cysteine through the conserved F or W. The D gene is left open where the match is weak. The size of a clone is reported for some rows only, either as once, few or many, or as a class for expanded clones.

DNA	CDR3	size	V	D	J	length
TGCAGTGCTAGAGATTGGCGGGGGGGCCAGGTCCCCCCCTACAATGAGCAGTTCTTC	CSARDWRGGQVPPYNEQFF	few	TRBV20-1	TRBD2	TRBJ2-1	19
TGCGCCAGCAGCTCCAATCCGGGACAGGAGTACTCCTACAATGAGCAGTTCTTC	CASSSNPGQEYSYNEQFF	few	TRBV5-1	TRBD1	TRBJ2-1	18
TGTGCCAGCAGTTTATTCGGTCCGGACGCGGAAAGCACAGATACGCAGTATTTT	CASSLFGPDAESTDTQYF	-	TRBV27	-	TRBJ2-3	18
TGCAGTGCTAGAGATGAGAGGGGTAGCAATCAGCCCCAGCATTTT	CSARDERGSNQPQHF	few	TRBV20-1	-	TRBJ1-5	15
TGTGCCATCATCGGCTACGAGCAGTACTTC	CAIIGYEQYF	many	TRBV10-3	-	TRBJ2-7	10
TGTGCCAGCCTCGACCGCCGGACAGGGTCTAATGAGCAGTTCTTC	CASLDRRTGSNEQFF	-	TRBV2	TRBD1	TRBJ2-1	15
TGCAGTGCTTTCCCTCCCGGGAACAATGAGCAGTTCTTC	CSAFPPGNNEQFF	few	TRBV20-1	-	TRBJ2-1	13
TGTGCCAGCAGGCTAGACAGCCCCAGGGGTGAAGCTTTCTTT	CASRLDSPRGEAFF	few	TRBV12-3/TRBV12-4	-	TRBJ1-1	14
TGTGCCATCGGAGGAGGGATCTCCTACGAGCAGTACTTC	CAIGGGISYEQYF	-	TRBV10-3	-	TRBJ2-7	13
TGTGCCAGCAGCAGACAGGGTGGGCAGTTCTTC	CASSRQGGQFF	many	TRBV3-1	TRBD1	TRBJ2-1	11
TGCAGTGCCCAGAAGCGGGGGGGCCTACATACGCAGTATTTT	CSAQKRGGLHTQYF	few	TRBV20-1	TRBD2	TRBJ2-3	14
TGTGCCAGCAACCCCCACGTGTCTAGCGGCCGCAATGAGCAGTTCTTC	CASNPHVSSGRNEQFF	-	TRBV7-7	TRBD2	TRBJ2-1	16
TGTGCCAGCAGGAGAGCGGGGTCGGAGACCCAGTACTTC	CASRRAGSETQYF	once	TRBV2	TRBD2	TRBJ2-5	13
TGTGCCAGCAGCCAAGAGGCAGTCCAACCAGATACGCAGTATTTT	CASSQEAVQPDTQYF	few	TRBV3-1	-	TRBJ2-3	15
TGCAGCCCTAGCGGGGGACAATTGGGAGAGACCCAGTACTTC	CSPSGGQLGETQYF	many	TRBV29-1	TRBD2	TRBJ2-5	14
TGCGCCAGCAGCTCACCGGACAGGGTGGAGACCCAGTACTTC	CASSSPDRVETQYF	few	TRBV5-1	TRBD1	TRBJ2-5	14
TGTGCCAGCAGGAGTCAGGGGAAGACGATCGAGCAGTTCTTC	CASRSQGKTIEQFF	-	TRBV6-5	-	TRBJ2-1	14
TGTGCCATCAGTGAGCCAGACAGCTACACTGAAGCTTTCTTT	CAISEPDSYTEAFF	-	TRBV10-3	-	TRBJ1-1	14
TGTGCCAGCAGTGAAGGGGCCGCGGTGAATCAGCCCCAGCATTTT	CASSEGAAVNQPQHF	-	TRBV2	-	TRBJ1-5	15
TGCGCCAGCAGCTTTGGGGACAGGGGGGAAGATACGCAGTATTTT	CASSFGDRGEDTQYF	-	TRBV5-1	TRBD1	TRBJ2-3	15
TGTGCCAGCAGCTTAGGCGTCGGGGTTACCTACGAGCAGTACTTC	CASSLGVGVTYEQYF	many	TRBV27	-	TRBJ2-7	15
TGTGCCAGCAGTGTACGAGCCCTTTCTTCCCCTTCTGAAAAACTGTTTTTT	CASSVRALSSPSEKLFF	-	TRBV6-1	-	TRBJ1-4	17
TGCGCCAGCAGCCGACAGCGGGGGCCCTCCTACGAGCAGTACTTC	CASSRQRGPSYEQYF	-	TRBV5-1	TRBD2	TRBJ2-7	15
TGTGCCATCAGGGGGGGTTCTCTCCATGAGCAGTTCTTC	CAIRGGSLHEQFF	many	TRBV10-3	-	TRBJ2-1	13
TGTGCCAGCAGCCCCCTAAACGGCCCCTCCGATACGCAGTATTTT	CASSPLNGPSDTQYF	-	TRBV6-5	-	TRBJ2-3	15
TGCAGCGTTGACTCGAACAGAAACACTGAGGCTTTCTTT	CSVDSNRNTEAFF	-	TRBV29-1	-	TRBJ1-1	13
TGTGCCAGCAGTTACAACCAGTGGGGAGATACGCAGTATTTT	CASSYNQWGDTQYF	-	TRBV27	-	TRBJ2-3	14
TGTGCTAGTAACGGACTACTGGGCAATGAGCAGTTCTTC	CASNGLLGNEQFF	-	TRBV6-1	-	TRBJ2-1	13
TGTGCCATCAGTGTCGGGACTAGCGGGGGGACCTACGAGCAGTACTTC	CAISVGTSGGTYEQYF	few	TRBV10-3	TRBD2	TRBJ2-7	16
TGCAGTGCTAGTTCGGGACTAGCGGGAGGATGGAATGAGCAGTTCTTC	CSASSGLAGGWNEQFF	few	TRBV20-1	TRBD2	TRBJ2-1	16
TGTGCCAGCAGCTTAAACGACAGGGCCTACGAGCAGTACTTC	CASSLNDRAYEQYF	-	TRBV7-2	TRBD1	TRBJ2-7	14
TGTGCCAGCAGGGGACTAGCGGGGGAGGGCAATGAGCAGTTCTTC	CASRGLAGEGNEQFF	few	TRBV6-6	TRBD2	TRBJ2-1	15
TGCAGCGTGGCAGGGACAGCAGAGAACACTGAAGCTTTCTTT	CSVAGTAENTEAFF	-	TRBV29-1	TRBD1	TRBJ1-1	14
TGCAGTGCTAGAGAAAGATCTTATGGCTACACCTTC	CSARERSYGYTF	few	TRBV20-1	-	TRBJ1-2	12
TGTGCCAGCAGGCAAAGCCATTCCCCGATCAATGAGCAGTTCTTC	CASRQSHSPINEQFF	few	TRBV7-3	-	TRBJ2-1	15
TGTGCCAGCAGCGGGACAGGGCGGGAGACCCAGTACTTC	CASSGTGRETQYF	many	TRBV28	TRBD1	TRBJ2-5	13
TGCGCCAGCAGCCAAGGGCAGGGCGGTAGCAATCAGCCCCAGCATTTT	CASSQGQGGSNQPQHF	few	TRBV4-1	-	TRBJ1-5	16
TGTGCCAGCAGCGCCGGCGGCTTCTCCTACGAGCAGTACTTC	CASSAGGFSYEQYF	many	TRBV7-8	-	TRBJ2-7	14